What follows is one T cell receptor beta chain and its context. This sample is part of a study of Ad26.COV2.S vaccination and SARS-CoV-2 variants. The germline V gene has CDR1 SGHRS and CDR2 YFSETQ. V lost 4 bases to trimming and J lost 10 bases; unmatched junction nucleotides: 6. The CDR3 length is 14 residues. Treatment of the sample: around 19 received Ad26.COV2.S at low or high dose, single or two shots; a few received placebo; per-sample allocation not given. On day 63 after the first injection, vaccine and placebo recipients gave samples. Assay: immunoSEQ multiplex PCR; the TCRdb copy retains only in-frame clones and omits some. In the table there are 300,000 to 500,000 clones, about 85% of which are singletons.

The sequencing here drew on peripheral blood, taken in a trial of Ad26.COV2.S vaccine versus placebo. The clonotype comes from a person between 18 and 59 years old who received the Ad26.COV2.S COVID-19 vaccine or a placebo. The rearrangement links TRBV5-1 to TRBJ1-6, with 9 bases fitting TRBD1. The CDR3 DNA follows: TGCGCCAGCAGCCCGCCGGACAGGGGCTCACCCCTCCACTTT. Amino acids: CASSPPDRGSPLHF.